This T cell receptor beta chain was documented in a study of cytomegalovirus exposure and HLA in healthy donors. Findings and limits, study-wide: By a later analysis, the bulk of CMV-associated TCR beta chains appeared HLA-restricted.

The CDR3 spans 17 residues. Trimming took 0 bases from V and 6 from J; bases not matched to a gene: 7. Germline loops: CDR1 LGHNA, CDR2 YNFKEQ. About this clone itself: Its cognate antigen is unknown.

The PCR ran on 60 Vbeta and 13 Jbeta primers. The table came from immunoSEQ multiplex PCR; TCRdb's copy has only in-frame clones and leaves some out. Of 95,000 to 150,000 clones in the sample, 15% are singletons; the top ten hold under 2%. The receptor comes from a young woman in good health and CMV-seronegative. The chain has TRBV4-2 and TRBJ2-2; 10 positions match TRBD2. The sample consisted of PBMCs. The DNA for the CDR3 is TGTGCCAGCAGCCAAGACAGCGGGAGGGCCGCCGCCGGGGAGCTGTTTTTT. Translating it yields CASSQDSGRAAAGELFF.